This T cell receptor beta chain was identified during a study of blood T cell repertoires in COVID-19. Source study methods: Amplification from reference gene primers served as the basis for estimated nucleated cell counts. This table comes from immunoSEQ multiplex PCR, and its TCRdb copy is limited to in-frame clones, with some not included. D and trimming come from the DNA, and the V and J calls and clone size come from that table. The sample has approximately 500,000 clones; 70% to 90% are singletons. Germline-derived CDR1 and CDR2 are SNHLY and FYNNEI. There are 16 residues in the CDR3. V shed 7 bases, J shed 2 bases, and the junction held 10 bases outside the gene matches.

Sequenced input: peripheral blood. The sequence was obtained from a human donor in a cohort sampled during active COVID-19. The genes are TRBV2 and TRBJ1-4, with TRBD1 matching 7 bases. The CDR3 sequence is CASTVRQGETNEKLFF. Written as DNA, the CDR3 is TGTGCCAGCACCGTCCGCCAGGGGGAGACTAATGAAAAACTGTTTTTT. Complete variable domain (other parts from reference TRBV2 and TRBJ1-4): EPEVTQTPSHQVTQMGQEVILRCVPISNHLYFYWYRQILGQKVEFLVSFYNNEISEKSEIFDDQFSVERPDGSNFTLKIRSTKLEDSAMYFCASTVRQGETNEKLFFGSGTQLSVL.